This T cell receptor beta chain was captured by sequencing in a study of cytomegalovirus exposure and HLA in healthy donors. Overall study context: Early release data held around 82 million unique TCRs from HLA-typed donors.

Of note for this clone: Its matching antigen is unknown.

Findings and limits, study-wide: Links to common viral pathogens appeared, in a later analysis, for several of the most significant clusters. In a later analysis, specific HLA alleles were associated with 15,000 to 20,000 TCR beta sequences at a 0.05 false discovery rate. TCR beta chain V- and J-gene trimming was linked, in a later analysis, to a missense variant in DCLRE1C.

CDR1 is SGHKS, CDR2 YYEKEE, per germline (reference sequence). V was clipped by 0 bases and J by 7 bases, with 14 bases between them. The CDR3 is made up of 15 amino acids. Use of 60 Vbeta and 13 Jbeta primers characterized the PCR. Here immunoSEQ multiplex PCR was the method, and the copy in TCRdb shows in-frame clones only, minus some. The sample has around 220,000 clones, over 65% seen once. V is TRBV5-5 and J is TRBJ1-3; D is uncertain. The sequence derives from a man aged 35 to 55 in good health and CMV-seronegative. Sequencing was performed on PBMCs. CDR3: CASSLELRLGNTIYF. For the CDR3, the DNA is TGTGCCAGCAGCTTGGAACTAAGGCTAGGTAACACCATATATTTT.